This T cell receptor beta chain was captured by sequencing in a study of identical twins. Via MiXCR, TCRdb re-called the 5' RACE reads, giving one row per CDR3 protein. The top ten hold roughly 0.3% of the sample, which has around 1.7 million distinct CDR3 sequences, less than 40% seen once. The CDR3 is made up of 16 amino acids. V lost 2 bases and J lost 1; bases outside the gene matches: 10. Looked up from germline, CDR1 is DFQATT and CDR2 is SNEGSKA (reference sequence). The sequenced sample was cord blood. This receptor was obtained from a newborn girl in good health. This chain uses TRBV20-1 with TRBJ2-5, with 7 bases lining up with TRBD1. This CDR3 is CSARSKMTGRQETQYF. CDR3 in DNA: TGCAGTGCTAGATCTAAAATGACAGGGCGCCAAGAGACCCAGTACTTC.